The 2 T cell receptor beta chains listed next were all sequenced from one sample in a study of monozygotic twins with cystic fibrosis. TCRdb keeps only in-frame clones here, not all; method: immunoSEQ multiplex PCR. The sample yields more than 9,500 clones, roughly 85% seen once. The specimen sequenced was blood. These receptors originate from a man aged 18 to 35 with cystic fibrosis.

The genes are TRBV6-5 and TRBJ2-4; D ambiguous. With 2 bases removed from V and 8 bases from J, the gap between germline ends came to 13 bases. The CDR3 is made up of 14 amino acids. The germline CDR1 and CDR2 sequences are MNHEY and SVGAGI. CDR3 loop: CASSYMGFGYIQYF. The CDR3 DNA reads as TGTGCCAGCAGTTACATGGGGTTCGGCTACATTCAGTACTTC.

This rearrangement joins TRBV28 to TRBJ1-2; maybe TRBD1 (6 bases). Germline lookup yields CDR1 MDHEN and CDR2 SYDVKM. V lost 6 bases and J lost 4, with 9 bases in between. CDR3 length equals 12 residues. The CDR3 loop reads CASRQGAYGYTF. As DNA, the CDR3 is TGTGCCAGCAGACAGGGAGCCTATGGCTACACCTTC.